This passage covers 4 T cell receptor beta chains from one sample sequenced in a study of cytomegalovirus exposure and HLA in healthy donors. Measured with immunoSEQ multiplex PCR; TCRdb has only the in-frame clones, and not every one. The data contain tens of thousands of clones, more than 90% of them singletons. Specimen: PBMCs. These receptors all stem from a man younger than 35 in good health and CMV-seronegative.

V and J are TRBV6-4 and TRBJ1-1; D gene uncertain. Trimming took off 0 bases at V and 0 bases at J, with 17 bases between the two ends. Germline V gene data show CDR1 as MRHNA and CDR2 as SNTAGT. The length of the CDR3 is 18 residues. CDR3 sequence reads: CASSDSTISGEMNTEAFF. The CDR3 DNA reads as TGTGCCAGCAGTGACTCGACGATCTCCGGGGAGATGAACACTGAAGCTTTCTTT.

This rearrangement joins TRBV11-2 to TRBJ1-1, with 7 bases that match TRBD1. Unmatched junction bases numbered 6, after V lost 5 bases and J lost 0 bases. This CDR3 contains 15 residues. Germline V gives CDR1 SGHAT, CDR2 FQNNGV. The CDR3: CASSLTGTMNTEAFF. For the CDR3, the DNA is TGTGCCAGCAGCCTGACAGGGACGATGAACACTGAAGCTTTCTTT.

The rearrangement joins TRBV19 to TRBJ2-5; D is unclear. Germline loops: CDR1 LNHDA, CDR2 SQIVND (reference sequence). With 5 bases removed from V and 5 bases from J, the gap between germline ends came to 12 bases. The CDR3 loop spans 13 amino acids. The CDR3 reads CASSFMAQETQYF. The CDR3, as DNA: TGTGCCAGTAGTTTCATGGCCCAGGAGACCCAGTACTTC.

V and J are TRBV19 and TRBJ1-1, with D possibly being TRBD1 (5 bases). Trimming stripped 8 bases from V and 5 bases from J, with 18 bases between. This CDR3 spans 14 amino acids. Looked up from germline, CDR1 is LNHDA and CDR2 is SQIVND (reference sequence). CDR3 loop: CASDAGAEVTEAFF. The CDR3 DNA reads as TGTGCCAGTGATGCTGGGGCCGAAGTGACTGAAGCTTTCTTT.